Presented here are 20 T cell receptor beta chains from one specimen sequenced in a study of identical twins. TCRdb reanalysed the 5' RACE reads using MiXCR and keeps one entry per CDR3 protein. The table has 550,000 to 700,000 distinct CDR3 sequences, 9% to 10% seen once. This sample was also put to use in a study of yellow fever vaccine responses in identical twins.

Sequenced sample: PBMCs. All receptors come from a young woman in good health.

This clonotype was seen repeatedly, ten times or more. This rearrangement joins TRBV11-2 to TRBJ2-3, with D possibly matching TRBD2 (5 bases). This CDR3 comprises 15 residues. Trimming pared 1 base from V and 2 bases from J, leaving 10 bases between. Germline V lookup: CDR1 SGHAT, CDR2 FQNNGV. CDR3 residues: CASSLVGLTTDTQYF. CDR3 DNA sequence: TGTGCCAGCAGCTTAGTTGGACTTACCACAGATACGCAGTATTTT. The complete variable domain, with remaining parts taken from reference TRBV11-2 and TRBJ2-3, reads EAGVAQSPRYKIIEKRQSVAFWCNPISGHATLYWYQQILGQGPKLLIQFQNNGVVDDSQLPKDRFSAERLKGVDSTLKIQPAKLEDSAVYLCASSLVGLTTDTQYFGPGTRLTVL.

J is TRBJ2-7 and V is TRBV21-1; TRBD1, as called in the table, went unchecked against the DNA. TRBV21-1 is noted as a pseudogene. The CDR3 loop spans 16 amino acids. CDR3 protein: CASSSSTGGESYEQYF. DNA of the CDR3: TGTGCCAGCAGCAGTAGTACAGGGGGCGAGTCCTACGAGCAGTACTTC.

V is TRBV10-3 and J is TRBJ2-7, with a possible D match to TRBD2 (5 bases). Per germline, CDR1 ENHRY and CDR2 SYGVKD. The CDR3 loop spans 15 amino acids. V gave up 6 bases and J gave up 1 base, with 16 bases separating them. DNA of the CDR3: TGTGCCATCAGGCCGGACTGGATGGGTTCCTACGAGCAGTACTTC. It encodes CAIRPDWMGSYEQYF.

The chain uses TRBV2 and TRBJ2-7; 10 bases match TRBD2. This CDR3 comprises 14 residues. CDR1 and CDR2 from the germline V gene are SNHLY and FYNNEI. Losses at the gene ends were 7 bases for V and 4 bases for J; bases not matched to a gene: 7. The CDR3 DNA reads as TGTGCCAGCACCGAGCGGGAGGGCCGTTACGAGCAGTACTTC. Translated, it gives CASTEREGRYEQYF.

The sample holds a few counts of this clonotype. The J gene is TRBJ2-6, the V gene TRBV28; D remains unclear. The V gene lost 5 bases and the J gene lost 0 bases, with 8 bases spanning the gap. The germline CDR1 and CDR2 sequences are MDHEN and SYDVKM. CDR3 length equals 15 residues. The CDR3 DNA follows: TGTGCCAGCAGTCCAATTTTCTCTGGGGCCAACGTCCTGACTTTC. This gives the protein CASSPIFSGANVLTF.

J is TRBJ1-4 and V is TRBV20-1; 9 nucleotides align to TRBD1. This CDR3 is 14 amino acids long. Germline V CDR1 and CDR2: DFQATT, SNEGSKA (reference sequence). The trim removed 5 bases at V and 7 bases at J, leaving 8 bases unmatched. CDR3 nucleotide sequence: TGCAGTGCTCCCCGACAGGGGGTGACTGAAAAACTGTTTTTT. This sequence encodes CSAPRQGVTEKLFF.

This clonotype showed up just a few times. The chain links TRBV11-2 to TRBJ2-1; 10 bases fit TRBD1. The V gene end was trimmed by 5 bases and the J gene end by 10 bases; junction bases not matched to a gene: 14. The germline gives CDR1 SGHAT, CDR2 FQNNGV. This CDR3 has 16 amino acids. The CDR3 nucleotides are TGTGCCAGCAGCCCCTGGGATGGGGACAGGGGATCGGAGCAGTTCTTC. Its translation: CASSPWDGDRGSEQFF. The whole variable domain, remainder taken from reference TRBV11-2 and TRBJ2-1, is EAGVAQSPRYKIIEKRQSVAFWCNPISGHATLYWYQQILGQGPKLLIQFQNNGVVDDSQLPKDRFSAERLKGVDSTLKIQPAKLEDSAVYLCASSPWDGDRGSEQFFGPGTRLTVL.

This clonotype has a handful of counts. The chain carries TRBV30 and TRBJ2-7; D remains ambiguous. Germline CDR1 GTSNPN, CDR2 SVGIG (reference sequence). CDR3 length: 13 amino acids. V gave up 3 bases and J gave up 0 bases, with 9 bases separating them. The CDR3 bases are TGTGCCTGGAGGGGCCCGGGCTCCTACGAGCAGTACTTC. It is translated as CAWRGPGSYEQYF.

A few counts support this clonotype. The J gene is TRBJ1-1, the V gene TRBV12-3 or TRBV12-4; D might be TRBD1 (6 bases). This CDR3 has 13 amino acids. The V end was cut by 4 bases, the J end by 3 bases, with 9 bases between. CDR3 coding DNA: TGTGCCAGCAGTTACCACAGGGACACTGAAGCTTTCTTT. It codes for CASSYHRDTEAFF.

The sample holds many counts of this clonotype. This sequence joins TRBV20-1 and TRBJ1-2; D is ambiguous. V lost 7 bases to trimming and J lost 0 bases, with 6 bases between them. The CDR3 spans 11 residues. Germline lookup yields CDR1 DFQATT and CDR2 SNEGSKA (reference sequence). In DNA, the CDR3 is TGCAGTGACAGAACTAACTATGGCTACACCTTC. The encoded protein is CSDRTNYGYTF.

This CDR3 is CSASWGSAYEQYF. The CDR3 DNA reads TGCAGTGCTAGTTGGGGGTCGGCCTACGAGCAGTACTTC. The V gene is TRBV20-1, the J gene TRBJ2-7; D is perhaps TRBD1 or TRBD2 (5 bases each). The CDR3 runs to 13 residues. Trimming removed 3 bases at V and 2 bases at J, with 11 bases between. Germline lookup yields CDR1 DFQATT and CDR2 SNEGSKA (reference sequence).

This clonotype was seen ten or more times. The J gene is TRBJ2-3, the V gene TRBV12-3 or TRBV12-4; 13 bases are shared with TRBD2. The CDR3 has 16 amino acids. The V segment lost 1 base and the J segment 8 bases; nucleotides outside the gene matches: 6. CDR3 amino acids: CASSLELAGGPVTQYF. DNA of the CDR3: TGTGCCAGCAGTTTAGAACTAGCGGGAGGGCCTGTTACGCAGTATTTT.

This clonotype was seen repeatedly, ten times or more. CDR3: CASRAKGASEQYF. The CDR3 DNA follows: TGCGCCAGCAGGGCGAAAGGGGCCAGCGAGCAGTACTTC. The V gene is TRBV4-3, the J gene TRBJ2-7; D possibly corresponds to TRBD1 (5 bases). Germline-derived CDR1 and CDR2 are LGHNA and YSLEER. V shed 6 bases and J shed 6 bases, with 15 bases lying between them. The CDR3 has 13 amino acids.

This clonotype was counted between two and nine times. V gene TRBV20-1 combines with J gene TRBJ2-5; D call uncertain. V dropped 0 bases and J dropped 1 base, with 12 bases sitting between them. The CDR3 spans 15 residues. The germline gives CDR1 DFQATT, CDR2 SNEGSKA (reference sequence). This CDR3 is CSARDLVYPQETQYF. The CDR3 region has the DNA TGCAGTGCTAGAGATCTGGTGTACCCCCAAGAGACCCAGTACTTC.

This clonotype occurred many times. The chain links TRBV5-5 to TRBJ2-5; perhaps TRBD2 as D (5 bases). The CDR3 loop spans 15 amino acids. Germline values: CDR1 SGHKS, CDR2 YYEKEE (reference sequence). Deletions cut 4 bases from V and 3 bases from J, with 16 bases between. The CDR3 sequence is CASSAPTPGEETQYF. DNA of the CDR3: TGTGCCAGCAGCGCCCCCACCCCCGGGGAAGAGACCCAGTACTTC.

This rearrangement joins TRBV6-2 or TRBV6-3 to TRBJ2-4, with 8 bases that match TRBD2. This CDR3 has 19 residues. The germline V gene encodes CDR1 MNHEY and CDR2 SVGEGT. V lost 2 bases, J lost 1 base, and 13 bases stayed unmatched. The CDR3 here is CASSYVPGGPGQAKNIQYF. As DNA, the CDR3 is TGTGCCAGCAGTTACGTCCCGGGAGGGCCGGGTCAGGCCAAAAACATTCAGTACTTC.

The rearrangement uses TRBV15 and TRBJ2-4; maybe TRBD1 (5 bases). Germline CDR1 LNHNV, CDR2 YYDKDF (reference sequence). This CDR3 is 13 amino acids long. Trimming cost V 2 bases and J 8 bases, with 10 bases left between them. The CDR3 nucleotides read TGTGCCACCAGCAGATCCCTAGGGGACATTCAGTACTTC. Amino acid sequence: CATSRSLGDIQYF.

Ten or more counts support this clonotype. The chain links TRBV27 to TRBJ2-7; D may correspond to TRBD1 or TRBD2 (5 bases each). V was pared by 5 bases and J by 4 bases, with 15 bases between. Germline CDR1 and CDR2: MNHEY and SMNVEV (reference sequence). The CDR3 is made up of 14 amino acids. The CDR3 coding sequence is TGTGCCAGCAGTCTTTCGGACACGGGGTACGAGCAGTACTTC. It is translated as CASSLSDTGYEQYF.

The chain carries TRBV13 and TRBJ2-7; 10 bases line up with TRBD1. The V gene's germline CDR1 is PRHDT and CDR2 FYEKMQ (reference sequence). The V segment lost 1 base and the J segment 9 bases; nucleotides outside the gene matches: 9. The CDR3 sequence is 15 residues long. The CDR3: CASSLARDRGYRQYF. In DNA, the CDR3 is TGTGCCAGCAGCTTAGCCCGGGACAGGGGATACCGGCAGTACTTC.

This clonotype has a count of ten or more. The chain links TRBV5-1 to TRBJ2-7; no clear D gene. V lost 0 bases to trimming and J lost 1 base, with 11 bases between them. Germline V lookup: CDR1 SGHRS, CDR2 YFSETQ. CDR3 length: 15 amino acids. This CDR3 is CASSLEWQESYEQYF. For the CDR3, the DNA is TGCGCCAGCAGCTTGGAGTGGCAGGAGTCCTACGAGCAGTACTTC.